The 24 T cell receptor beta chains below were found in one sample sequenced in a study of blood T cell repertoires in COVID-19. The repertoire was sequenced with immunoSEQ multiplex PCR; TCRdb's copy has only in-frame clones and lacks some. The sample records roughly 190,000 clones, 76% being singletons. The sample was peripheral blood. All receptors come from a woman aged 45-65 years with active or convalescent COVID-19.

V usage is TRBV7-9 and J usage is TRBJ2-1; possibly TRBD1 for D (5 bases). Germline CDR1 reads SEHNR; CDR2 reads FQNEAQ (reference sequence). There are 15 residues in the CDR3. V lost 3 bases and J 8 bases, leaving 17 bases between the germline ends. The CDR3, as DNA: TGTGCCAGCAGCTTTGTGCAGGGCGTGATGGATGAGCAGTTCTTC. It is translated as CASSFVQGVMDEQFF.

The chain links TRBV7-2 to TRBJ2-2, with 9 bases aligning to TRBD1. Per the germline V gene, CDR1 is SGHTA and CDR2 is FQGNSA. The CDR3 length is 16 residues. Trimming cost V 1 base and J 7 bases; bases outside gene matches: 7. CDR3 sequence: CASSLVEQGAIGELFF. For the CDR3, the DNA is TGTGCCAGCAGCTTAGTTGAACAGGGGGCAATCGGGGAGCTGTTTTTT.

This chain uses TRBV28 with TRBJ2-3; 12 nucleotides match TRBD2. CDR3 length: 16 amino acids. Germline CDR1 is MDHEN and CDR2 is SYDVKM. The V and J ends lost 5 bases and 7 bases, in that order; junction bases with no gene match: 10. For the CDR3, the DNA is TGTGCCAGCAGTCCCATGACTAGCGGGAGAGGCAATACGCAGTATTTT. Its protein is CASSPMTSGRGNTQYF. Looking up the rest from reference TRBV28 and TRBJ2-3 gives the full variable domain: DVKVTQSSRYLVKRTGEKVFLECVQDMDHENMFWYRQDPGLGLRLIYFSYDVKMKEKGDIPEGYSVSREKKERFSLILESASTNQTSMYLCASSPMTSGRGNTQYFGPGTRLTVL.

Of note for this clone: The sample carries other DNA sequences with the same CDR3. The CDR3 spells CASSPERNYGYTF. Here the CDR3 DNA reads TGTGCCAGCTCACCCGAGAGAAACTATGGCTACACCTTC. The rearrangement uses TRBV18 and TRBJ1-2; D call uncertain. This CDR3 has 13 amino acids. The germline V and J ends were trimmed by 3 bases and 2 bases, with 7 bases remaining between them. The V gene's germline CDR1 is KGHSH and CDR2 LQKENI.

The chain has TRBV6-2 or TRBV6-3 and TRBJ2-2; 7 bases match TRBD1. The CDR3 is 16 amino acids. Germline V gene sequence: CDR1 MNHEY, CDR2 SVGEGT. The V and J ends lost 5 bases and 2 bases, in that order; junction bases with no gene match: 8. In DNA form, the CDR3 reads TGTGCCAGCAGTCGCTACGGACAGGCCAACACCGGGGAGCTGTTTTTT. This translates into CASSRYGQANTGELFF.

V gene TRBV15 combines with J gene TRBJ1-2, with TRBD1 as a possible D gene (6 bases). Trimming shortened V by 8 bases and J by 2 bases, and 9 bases separated the two germline ends. The CDR3 is 12 residues long. The germline V gene has CDR1 LNHNV and CDR2 YYDKDF (reference sequence). CDR3 sequence: CATRTGNYGYTF. The CDR3 DNA sequence: TGTGCCACCCGCACAGGGAACTATGGCTACACCTTC.

The chain links TRBV7-2 to TRBJ1-3; TRBD1 aligns across 8 bases. The CDR3 loop spans 15 amino acids. After removal of 5 bases from V and 0 bases from J, the junction contained 3 bases not matched to a gene. Germline V gene data show CDR1 as SGHTA and CDR2 as FQGNSA. CDR3 sequence: CASSLDRGSGNTIYF. The CDR3 coding sequence is TGTGCCAGCAGCCTCGACAGGGGCTCTGGAAACACCATATATTTT.

There are a few counts of this clone. The chain couples TRBV2 to TRBJ1-2, with D tentatively TRBD1 (5 bases). This CDR3 comprises 14 residues. V lost 6 bases to trimming and J lost 8 bases, with 19 bases between them. Germline CDR1 and CDR2: SNHLY and FYNNEI. CDR3 DNA sequence: TGTGCCAGCAGAAGGGCGGGGGGGGATGGCGGCTACACCTTC. It is translated as CASRRAGGDGGYTF.

The chain is built from TRBV2 and TRBJ2-7; perhaps TRBD1 as D (5 bases). Looked up from germline, CDR1 is SNHLY and CDR2 is FYNNEI. The germline V and J ends were trimmed by 2 bases and 4 bases, with 9 bases remaining between them. The CDR3 totals 13 residues. Here the CDR3 reads CASSETGRYEQYF. As DNA, the CDR3 is TGTGCCAGCAGTGAAACAGGTAGATACGAGCAGTACTTC.

The chain links TRBV3-1 (or the pseudogene TRBV3-2) to TRBJ2-1, with 8 bases identical to TRBD2. The CDR3 spans 17 residues. V shed 2 bases and J 6 bases; nucleotides not matched to a gene: 12. Germline V gene lookup returns CDR1 LGHDT and CDR2 YNNKEL (reference sequence). The DNA for the CDR3 is TGTGCCAGCAGCCAAATGAGGATTAGCGGGATGGGCAATGAGCAGTTCTTC. It encodes CASSQMRISGMGNEQFF.

In its sample, this clone was seen once. This chain links TRBV10-3 with TRBJ1-6, with a tentative D call TRBD1 (6 bases). CDR3 length: 16 amino acids. Germline lookup yields CDR1 ENHRY and CDR2 SYGVKD. Between the trimmed V and J ends, which lost 3 bases and 8 bases, there was a span of 17 bases. CDR3 nucleotide sequence: TGTGCCATCAGTGACGTCAACAGGGCGCAATATTCACCCCTCCACTTT. Translating gives CAISDVNRAQYSPLHF.

This chain links TRBV13 with TRBJ1-2, with D unresolved. The CDR3 contains 12 residues. The ends were cut back, 2 bases at V and 8 bases at J, with 9 bases in the middle. Germline CDR1 PRHDT, CDR2 FYEKMQ (reference sequence). CDR3 residues: CASSLIREGYTF. CDR3 coding DNA: TGTGCCAGCAGCTTAATCCGGGAAGGCTACACCTTC.

In DNA, the CDR3 is TGTGCCAGCAGCCCACTAGCGGGAGTTAGAGATACGCAGTATTTT. It is translated as CASSPLAGVRDTQYF. The chain employs TRBV7-9 and TRBJ2-3; TRBD2 agrees at 11 bases. The germline CDR1 and CDR2 sequences are SEHNR and FQNEAQ (reference sequence). The CDR3 extends over 15 amino acids. Trimming at V came to 5 bases and at J to 5 bases, leaving 6 bases not matched to a gene.

The chain joins TRBV3-1 (or the pseudogene TRBV3-2) to TRBJ2-2, with 7 bases identical to TRBD1. The CDR3 loop spans 13 amino acids. J lost 4 bases, V lost 9 bases, and 5 bases had no gene match. Per germline, CDR1 LGHDT and CDR2 YNNKEL (reference sequence). CDR3: CARGGAGTGELFF. Written as DNA, the CDR3 is TGTGCCAGAGGGGGCGCGGGCACCGGGGAGCTGTTTTTT.

A word on this clone: Relative to the germline gene, one junction end is altered; a read error may explain this. The chain combines TRBV7-7 with TRBJ2-1; possible D gene TRBD1, 7 bases. Germline V gives CDR1 SSHAT, CDR2 FNYEAQ (reference sequence). The CDR3 has 14 residues. Written as DNA, the CDR3 is TGTGCTAGCAGCCCGGGACACCAGGGGGGTGAGCAGTTCTTC. It is translated as CASSPGHQGGEQFF.

The rearrangement links TRBV5-5 to TRBJ1-5; a weak D match, TRBD1 (6 bases). V was trimmed by 1 base and J by 4 bases, leaving 18 bases between them. The CDR3 covers 17 residues. CDR1 is SGHKS, CDR2 YYEKEE, per germline (reference sequence). The CDR3 spells CASSLWGGEGFNQPQHF. In DNA, the CDR3 is TGTGCCAGCAGCTTGTGGGGGGGCGAGGGATTTAATCAGCCCCAGCATTTT.

The chain recombines TRBV19 with TRBJ2-2; the match to TRBD1 covers 8 bases. This CDR3 has 14 amino acids. Germline-derived CDR1 and CDR2 are LNHDA and SQIVND (reference sequence). Germline trimming cut 7 bases from V and 8 bases from J; bases unmatched to any gene: 9. This CDR3 reads CASTYNRGNGELFF. The CDR3 coding sequence is TGTGCCAGTACCTATAACAGGGGGAATGGGGAGCTGTTTTTT.

The chain joins TRBV5-1 to TRBJ1-2; D is uncertain. Trimming took off 2 bases at V and 6 bases at J, with 8 bases between the two ends. Germline values: CDR1 SGHRS, CDR2 YFSETQ. The CDR3 spans 12 residues. The CDR3 nucleotides are TGCGCCAGCAGCTTTAACTTCGATGGCTACACCTTC. Amino acids: CASSFNFDGYTF. Full variable domain (missing parts from reference TRBV5-1 and TRBJ1-2): KAGVTQTPRYLIKTRGQQVTLSCSPISGHRSVSWYQQTPGQGLQFLFEYFSETQRNKGNFPGRFSGRQFSNSRSEMNVSTLELGDSALYLCASSFNFDGYTFGSGTRLTVV.

There are a few counts of this clone. The V and J genes are TRBV18 and TRBJ2-3, with D possibly being TRBD1 (5 bases). V gave up 3 bases and J gave up 6 bases, with 7 bases separating them. CDR1 is KGHSH, CDR2 LQKENI, per germline. The CDR3 contains 12 residues. The CDR3 DNA sequence: TGTGCCAGCTCACCTGGGGCGGATACGCAGTATTTT. Translated, it gives CASSPGADTQYF.

This rearrangement joins TRBV6-4 to TRBJ2-3; tentative D call: TRBD1 (6 bases). The V end was cut by 6 bases, the J end by 1 base, with 14 bases between. CDR3 length equals 15 residues. CDR1 is MRHNA, CDR2 SNTAGT, per germline. In DNA, the CDR3 is TGTGCCAGCAGCGAACAGGGATCGGGCACAGATACGCAGTATTTT. Protein sequence: CASSEQGSGTDTQYF.

The chain recombines TRBV23-1 with TRBJ1-4; 8 bases align to TRBD1. TRBV23-1 is an open reading frame, and its role is uncertain. There are 21 residues in the CDR3. V shed 0 bases and J 0 bases; nucleotides not matched to a gene: 15. CDR3 loop: CASSQSSDRALNLSTNEKLFF. CDR3 in DNA: TGCGCCAGCAGTCAATCGTCGGACAGGGCATTAAACCTTTCAACTAATGAAAAACTGTTTTTT.

V gene TRBV18 combines with J gene TRBJ1-6; tentative D call: TRBD1 (6 bases). V was cut by 7 bases and J by 7 bases, with 14 bases left in between. The germline gives CDR1 KGHSH, CDR2 LQKENI. The CDR3 is made up of 14 amino acids. CDR3 in amino acids: CASCRDNQNSPLHF. The CDR3 nucleotides read TGTGCCAGCTGCCGGGACAACCAAAATTCACCCCTCCACTTT.

V is TRBV2 and J is TRBJ1-3, with D unclear. The V end was cut by 4 bases, the J end by 0 bases, with 13 bases between. Per germline, CDR1 SNHLY and CDR2 FYNNEI. The CDR3 covers 16 residues. The CDR3 nucleotides are TGTGCCAGCAGTGCACTTTTTTCAGGCTCTGGAAACACCATATATTTT. Its translation is CASSALFSGSGNTIYF.

V usage is TRBV30 and J usage is TRBJ1-4, with 10 nucleotides matching TRBD1. V dropped 8 bases and J dropped 5; count of bases not matched to a gene: 2. The CDR3 runs 12 residues. In germline, CDR1 is GTSNPN, CDR2 SVGIG (reference sequence). For the CDR3, the DNA is TGTGCCCAGGGACAGGGGAATGAAAAACTGTTTTTT. This codes for CAQGQGNEKLFF.